These 11 T cell receptor beta chains share one sample of origin, sequenced in a study of blood T cell repertoires in COVID-19. Assay used: immunoSEQ multiplex PCR; TCRdb lists only in-frame clones, some missing. This sample has some 150,000 clones; roughly nine tenths occur once, and the top ten carry around 15%. Sequencing input: peripheral blood. These receptor sequences come from a woman aged 35 to 49 with acute or convalescent COVID-19.

V is TRBV2 and J is TRBJ2-5; D may be TRBD1 (6 bases). CDR1 and CDR2 (germline): SNHLY, FYNNEI. This CDR3 is 13 amino acids long. The V end lost 5 bases, the J end lost 3 bases, and 10 bases lay between the germline ends. The CDR3 bases are TGTGCCAGCAGTCCACAGGGAAAAGAGACCCAGTACTTC. Protein: CASSPQGKETQYF.

This chain's CDR3 is CAWSEDRRDRDTEAFF. The CDR3 DNA is TGTGCCTGGAGCGAAGACCGCCGGGACAGGGATACTGAAGCTTTCTTT. This chain connects TRBV30 to TRBJ1-1; TRBD1 matches 9 bases. The CDR3 sequence is 16 residues long. Germline V gene lookup returns CDR1 GTSNPN and CDR2 SVGIG (reference sequence). The J segment lost 5 bases and the V segment lost 3 bases, leaving 13 bases of the junction unmatched.

This chain joins TRBV15 and TRBJ2-2; 7 bases are shared with TRBD1. Germline V gives CDR1 LNHNV, CDR2 YYDKDF (reference sequence). This CDR3 contains 17 residues. V lost 0 bases and J lost 4; bases outside the gene matches: 8. The CDR3 bases are TGTGCCACCAGCAGAGATAGTCACAGGGGAAGCACCGGGGAGCTGTTTTTT. It encodes CATSRDSHRGSTGELFF.

V gene TRBV24-1 combines with J gene TRBJ1-3, with D uncertain. Trimming took 2 bases from V and 7 from J, leaving 5 bases between them. The CDR3 is 12 residues long. Germline V CDR1 and CDR2: KGHDR, SFDVKD. For the CDR3, the DNA is TGTGCCACCAGTGATTACGGGAACACCATATATTTT. This gives the protein CATSDYGNTIYF.

This chain links TRBV20-1 with TRBJ2-7; the D is unclear. The V gene lost 3 bases and the J gene lost 7 bases, with 19 bases spanning the gap. This CDR3 has 14 amino acids. Germline V lookup: CDR1 DFQATT, CDR2 SNEGSKA (reference sequence). The CDR3 coding sequence is TGCAGTGCTAGTGCCGCAGGCTACTTCTGGGAGCAGTACTTC. Its protein is CSASAAGYFWEQYF.

The CDR3 spells CASSPAPGQGYEQYF. CDR3 in DNA: TGTGCCAGCAGTCCAGCCCCGGGACAGGGCTACGAGCAGTACTTC. This sequence joins TRBV7-3 and TRBJ2-7, with TRBD1 matching over 9 bases. CDR1 is SGHTA, CDR2 FQGTGA, per germline. The CDR3 loop spans 15 amino acids. Losses at the gene ends were 6 bases for V and 3 bases for J; bases not matched to a gene: 9.

V usage is TRBV5-1 and J usage is TRBJ2-1, with 11 bases that match TRBD2. From germline, CDR1 is SGHRS and CDR2 YFSETQ. The CDR3 contains 17 residues. J was trimmed by 1 base and V by 1 base; bases with no gene match: 4. For the CDR3, the DNA is TGCGCCAGCAGCTTGTCTAGCGGGGGGAATTCCTACAATGAGCAGTTCTTC. This sequence encodes CASSLSSGGNSYNEQFF.

The chain links TRBV24-1 to TRBJ1-2; weak D call: TRBD1 (6 bases). The CDR3 totals 13 residues. V dropped 1 base and J dropped 8 bases, with 10 bases sitting between them. Germline V gene sequence: CDR1 KGHDR, CDR2 SFDVKD. DNA of the CDR3: TGTGCCACCAGTGATTTTTTGGGGGCCGGCTACACCTTC. Its protein product is CATSDFLGAGYTF.

The chain employs TRBV6-5 and TRBJ1-5, with a tentative D call TRBD1 (6 bases). The CDR3 contains 15 residues. Between the trimmed V and J ends, which lost 5 bases and 0 bases, there was a span of 11 bases. Germline assignment: CDR1 MNHEY and CDR2 SVGAGI. The CDR3 DNA is TGTGCCAGCAGTCCTGGGACATATAGCAATCAGCCCCAGCATTTT. Translation: CASSPGTYSNQPQHF.

The rearrangement links TRBV7-2 to TRBJ2-1, with D maybe TRBD1 (6 bases). V was cut by 5 bases and J by 3 bases, with 11 bases left in between. The germline V gene encodes CDR1 SGHTA and CDR2 FQGNSA. This CDR3 comprises 14 residues. In DNA form, the CDR3 reads TGTGCCAGCAGCGATCCCAGGGGCTACAATGAGCAGTTCTTC. Amino acids: CASSDPRGYNEQFF.

This clone was seen only once. This sequence joins TRBV7-9 and TRBJ2-7; tentatively, D is TRBD1 (6 bases). The CDR3 totals 16 residues. Germline CDR1 SEHNR, CDR2 FQNEAQ (reference sequence). V shed 1 base and J shed 3 bases, with 16 bases lying between them. The CDR3 loop reads CASSLEPQGHNYEQYF. In nucleotides, the CDR3 is TGTGCCAGCAGCTTAGAGCCGCAGGGACATAACTACGAGCAGTACTTC.